The clone carrying this TCR beta chain was observed a handful of times. Its antigen is still unknown. cDNA reverse transcribed from extracted RNA served as the sequencing template. Repertoires were generated with immunoSEQ multiplex PCR, while TCRdb's copy carries only in-frame clones and drops some. This sample has 100,000 to 150,000 clones, with approximately 53% found just once. Sorting of CD4+ and CD8+ T cells was performed on PBMCs. Germline values: CDR1 LGHNA, CDR2 YSLEER. This CDR3 is built from 15 residues. Trimming removed 3 bases from V and 9 bases from J; junction bases left unmatched: 7. This record belongs to a study of CD8+ T cells in alopecia areata. In the study overall: Treated patients were given oral tofacitinib, which was dosed at 5 to 10 mg twice daily. Tofacitinib was given for 6 to 18 months, then stopped for 6 months. Study-wide results and caveats: Possibly as an HLA-related effect, TCR sharing across patients appeared less clear than in mice.

Sequencing was performed on CD4+ T cells sorted from blood, taken at week 0. The sequence was obtained from a human donor with alopecia areata. V and J are TRBV4-3 and TRBJ2-1; 11 bases map to TRBD1. The CDR3 region is CASSQLGTGGAEQFF. The CDR3, as DNA: TGCGCCAGCAGCCAGCTAGGGACAGGGGGTGCTGAGCAGTTCTTC.